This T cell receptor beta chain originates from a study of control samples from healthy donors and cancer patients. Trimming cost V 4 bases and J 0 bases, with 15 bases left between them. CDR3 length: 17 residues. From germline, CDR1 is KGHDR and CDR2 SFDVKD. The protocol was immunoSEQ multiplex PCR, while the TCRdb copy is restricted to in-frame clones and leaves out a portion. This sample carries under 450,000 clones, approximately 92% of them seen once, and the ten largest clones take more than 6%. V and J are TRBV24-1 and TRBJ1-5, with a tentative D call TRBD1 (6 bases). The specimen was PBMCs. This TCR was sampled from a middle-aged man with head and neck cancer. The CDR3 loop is CATSEGSRGYSNQPQHF. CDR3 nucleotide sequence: TGTGCCACCAGTGAAGGTAGCAGGGGCTATAGCAATCAGCCCCAGCATTTT.